This is a list of T cell receptor beta chains from one sample in a study of T-cell memory formation after mild COVID-19. TCRdb redid the calling of the 5' RACE reads with MiXCR, one entry per CDR3 protein. The sample has about 140,000 distinct CDR3 sequences, approximately 25% seen once. Sequenced sample: PBMCs or a T cell subset sorted from them (not recorded which). The receptor set was obtained from an adult woman who had mild COVID-19 (a few samples of this study predate the infection). Cell type and time point are not known. CDR3s include the opening cysteine and the closing phenylalanine or tryptophan. A D gene is named only where the DNA matches it firmly. Not every row has a clone size; where given, it reads once, few, many or a size class.

clone_size: .
j_call: TRBJ2-1
d_call: .
v_call: TRBV12-3/TRBV12-4
cdr3_aa: CASSAQSIGLNNEQFF
cdr3_nt: TGTGCCAGCAGTGCCCAGTCAATAGGATTAAACAATGAGCAGTTCTTC

clone_size: few
j_call: TRBJ1-4
d_call: .
v_call: TRBV29-1
cdr3_aa: CSVEDLNEKLFF
cdr3_nt: TGCAGCGTTGAAGATCTTAATGAAAAACTGTTTTTT

clone_size: few
j_call: TRBJ2-2
d_call: TRBD1
v_call: TRBV7-8
cdr3_aa: CASSPGQVNTGELFF
cdr3_nt: TGTGCCAGCAGCCCTGGACAGGTGAACACCGGGGAGCTGTTTTTT

clone_size: .
j_call: TRBJ2-7
d_call: TRBD1
v_call: TRBV11-1
cdr3_aa: CASSLTGGFYEQYF
cdr3_nt: TGTGCCAGCAGCCTGACAGGGGGCTTCTACGAGCAGTACTTC

clone_size: few
j_call: TRBJ2-7
d_call: TRBD2
v_call: TRBV20-1
cdr3_aa: CSASTPGTRSSYEQYF
cdr3_nt: TGCAGTGCTTCCACCCCCGGGACTAGGAGCTCCTACGAGCAGTACTTC

clone_size: .
j_call: TRBJ2-7
d_call: .
v_call: TRBV7-9
cdr3_aa: CASSPSHFYEQYF
cdr3_nt: TGTGCCAGCAGCCCATCTCACTTCTACGAGCAGTACTTC

clone_size: few
j_call: TRBJ2-1
d_call: TRBD2
v_call: TRBV12-3/TRBV12-4
cdr3_aa: CASSSTGGQFF
cdr3_nt: TGTGCCAGCAGTTCGACGGGGGGGCAGTTCTTC

clone_size: once
j_call: TRBJ2-1
d_call: .
v_call: TRBV24-1
cdr3_aa: CATSAAGRKFF
cdr3_nt: TGTGCCACCAGTGCTGCAGGGAGGAAGTTCTTC

clone_size: .
j_call: TRBJ2-3
d_call: .
v_call: TRBV3-1
cdr3_aa: CASSQEGLQSTDTQYF
cdr3_nt: TGTGCCAGCAGCCAAGAAGGGCTCCAGAGCACAGATACGCAGTATTTT

clone_size: few
j_call: TRBJ2-5
d_call: TRBD1
v_call: TRBV3-1
cdr3_aa: CASSQPPGEGGNWETQYF
cdr3_nt: TGTGCCAGCAGCCAACCTCCTGGGGAAGGGGGCAATTGGGAGACCCAGTACTTC

clone_size: few
j_call: TRBJ1-1
d_call: .
v_call: TRBV3-1
cdr3_aa: CASSQETWGLNTEAFF
cdr3_nt: TGTGCCAGCAGCCAAGAGACATGGGGGTTGAACACTGAAGCTTTCTTT

clone_size: .
j_call: TRBJ1-3
d_call: .
v_call: TRBV7-6
cdr3_aa: CASSLMAGQHSGNTIYF
cdr3_nt: TGTGCCAGCAGCCTAATGGCAGGCCAACACTCTGGAAACACCATATATTTT

clone_size: .
j_call: TRBJ2-5
d_call: TRBD2
v_call: TRBV6-2/TRBV6-3
cdr3_aa: CASSQLAGVGETQYF
cdr3_nt: TGTGCCAGCAGCCAACTAGCGGGAGTTGGTGAGACCCAGTACTTC

clone_size: few
j_call: TRBJ1-2
d_call: .
v_call: TRBV5-5
cdr3_aa: CASSFGENYGYTF
cdr3_nt: TGTGCCAGCAGCTTTGGAGAAAACTATGGCTACACCTTC

clone_size: few
j_call: TRBJ1-1
d_call: TRBD1
v_call: TRBV7-3
cdr3_aa: CASSLQGASTEAFF
cdr3_nt: TGTGCCAGCAGCCTACAGGGGGCTAGTACTGAAGCTTTCTTT

clone_size: .
j_call: TRBJ2-3
d_call: TRBD1
v_call: TRBV4-1
cdr3_aa: CASSPRDRAWSDTQYF
cdr3_nt: TGCGCCAGCAGCCCCCGGGACAGGGCATGGTCAGATACGCAGTATTTT

clone_size: few
j_call: TRBJ1-2
d_call: .
v_call: TRBV19
cdr3_aa: CASSIVENYGYTF
cdr3_nt: TGTGCCAGTAGTATCGTTGAGAACTATGGCTACACCTTC

clone_size: few
j_call: TRBJ2-1
d_call: TRBD2
v_call: TRBV20-1
cdr3_aa: CSARGRLANEQFF
cdr3_nt: TGCAGTGCTAGAGGCCGACTAGCCAATGAGCAGTTCTTC

clone_size: .
j_call: TRBJ2-1
d_call: .
v_call: TRBV12-3/TRBV12-4
cdr3_aa: CASTSAGPGEQFF
cdr3_nt: TGTGCCAGCACATCAGCCGGGCCGGGTGAGCAGTTCTTC

clone_size: .
j_call: TRBJ2-7
d_call: .
v_call: TRBV7-3
cdr3_aa: CASSLTVQAEQYF
cdr3_nt: TGTGCCAGCAGCTTAACAGTCCAGGCCGAGCAGTACTTC

clone_size: few
j_call: TRBJ1-1
d_call: .
v_call: TRBV7-8
cdr3_aa: CASSASLGGRSEAFF
cdr3_nt: TGTGCCAGCAGCGCAAGCCTCGGGGGGCGAAGTGAAGCTTTCTTT

clone_size: few
j_call: TRBJ2-5
d_call: .
v_call: TRBV20-1
cdr3_aa: CSANGGETQYF
cdr3_nt: TGCAGTGCAAACGGCGGGGAGACCCAGTACTTC

clone_size: few
j_call: TRBJ2-1
d_call: TRBD2
v_call: TRBV3-1
cdr3_aa: CASSPSMGGLAAYNEQFF
cdr3_nt: TGTGCCAGCAGCCCCTCGATGGGAGGACTAGCGGCTTACAATGAGCAGTTCTTC

clone_size: many
j_call: TRBJ2-7
d_call: TRBD1
v_call: TRBV5-1
cdr3_aa: CASSTSGQVNVYEQYF
cdr3_nt: TGCGCCAGCAGCACTTCCGGACAGGTCAACGTATACGAGCAGTACTTC

clone_size: .
j_call: TRBJ2-7
d_call: TRBD1
v_call: TRBV29-1
cdr3_aa: CSVVSTGGMYEQYF
cdr3_nt: TGCAGCGTTGTTTCGACAGGGGGTATGTACGAGCAGTACTTC

clone_size: few
j_call: TRBJ2-1
d_call: .
v_call: TRBV27
cdr3_aa: CASSFLNEQFF
cdr3_nt: TGTGCCAGCAGTTTTTTGAATGAGCAGTTCTTC

clone_size: many
j_call: TRBJ2-7
d_call: TRBD1
v_call: TRBV29-1
cdr3_aa: CSGGQSSYEQYF
cdr3_nt: TGCAGCGGGGGACAGAGCTCCTACGAGCAGTACTTC

clone_size: .
j_call: TRBJ1-2
d_call: .
v_call: TRBV27
cdr3_aa: CASSPMGLYGYTF
cdr3_nt: TGTGCCAGCAGTCCCATGGGGCTCTATGGCTACACCTTC

clone_size: .
j_call: TRBJ2-1
d_call: .
v_call: TRBV12-3/TRBV12-4
cdr3_aa: CASSLLDEQFF
cdr3_nt: TGTGCCAGCAGTTTATTGGATGAGCAGTTCTTC

clone_size: once
j_call: TRBJ1-5
d_call: .
v_call: TRBV7-2
cdr3_aa: CASSGEGNQPQHF
cdr3_nt: TGTGCCAGCAGCGGAGAGGGCAATCAGCCCCAGCATTTT